Detailed here is one TCR beta chain. CDR3 length: 15 amino acids. Trimming shortened V by 2 bases and J by 1 base, and 8 bases separated the two germline ends. Germline V gene sequence: CDR1 MNHEY, CDR2 SMNVEV (reference sequence). The data originate from a study of blood T cell repertoires in COVID-19. Study background: The origin of the acute and convalescent COVID-19 samples was the United States, Italy and Spain. The cDNA or gDNA used as material had been derived from T cells, B-cell-depleted T cells, or PBMCs.

Original handling: Amplification of reference gene primers provided the estimated nucleated cell counts. Assay: immunoSEQ multiplex PCR; the TCRdb copy retains only in-frame clones and omits some. V and J calls and clone size follow that table, whereas D and trimming were derived from the DNA. The data contain over 20,000 clones, about 91% of them seen just once; the ten biggest clones take up roughly 7.5%. This sequence was found in a man in his 70s with active COVID-19. Sequenced: peripheral blood. The V gene is TRBV27, the J gene TRBJ2-2; D unresolved. The CDR3 DNA reads as TGTGCCAGCAGTTTAACAGATTTGAACACCGGGGAGCTGTTTTTT. Protein: CASSLTDLNTGELFF.